This TCR beta chain was captured in a study of T-cell memory formation after mild COVID-19. This clonotype was detected only a few times. TCRdb itself ran the 5' RACE reads through MiXCR, one entry per CDR3 protein. In the table there are around 300,000 distinct CDR3 sequences, approximately 18% of which are singletons. The V gene lost 0 bases and the J gene lost 6 bases, with 19 bases spanning the gap. This CDR3 has 17 amino acids. Germline CDR1 is LNHNV and CDR2 is YYDKDF (reference sequence). The clonotype was recovered from a man aged 18-30 years who had mild COVID-19 (a few samples of this study predate the infection). Cell type and time point are not known. Source material: PBMCs or a T cell subset sorted from them (not recorded which). V usage is TRBV15 and J usage is TRBJ2-3, with D perhaps TRBD1 (5 bases). Here the CDR3 reads CATSRDLEVARADTQYF. Here the CDR3 DNA reads TGTGCCACCAGCAGAGATTTAGAGGTGGCCAGGGCGGATACGCAGTATTTT.